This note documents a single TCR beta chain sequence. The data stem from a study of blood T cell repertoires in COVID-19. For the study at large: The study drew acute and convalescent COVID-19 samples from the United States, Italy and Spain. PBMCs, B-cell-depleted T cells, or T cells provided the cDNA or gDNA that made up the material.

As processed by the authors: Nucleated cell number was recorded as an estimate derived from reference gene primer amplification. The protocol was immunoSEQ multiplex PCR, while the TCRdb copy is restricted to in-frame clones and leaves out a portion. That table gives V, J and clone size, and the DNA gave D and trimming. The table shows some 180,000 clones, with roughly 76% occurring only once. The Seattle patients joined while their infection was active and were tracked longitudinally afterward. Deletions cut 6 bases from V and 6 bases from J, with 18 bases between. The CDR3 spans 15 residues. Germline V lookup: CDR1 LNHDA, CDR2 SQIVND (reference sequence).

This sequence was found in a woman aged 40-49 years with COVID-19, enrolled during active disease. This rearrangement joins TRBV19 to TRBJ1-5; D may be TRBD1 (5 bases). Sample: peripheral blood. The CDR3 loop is CASSPGLLGGQPQHF. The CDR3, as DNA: TGTGCCAGTAGCCCGGGACTCCTTGGGGGTCAGCCCCAGCATTTT.